Below are 9 T cell receptor beta chains sequenced from a single sample in a study of tumor-infiltrating lymphocytes in primary liver carcinoma. The input was approximately 500 ng total RNA; TCR beta cDNA was made from it with a constant-region primer. Construction of TCR beta libraries relied on three successive nested multiplex PCR rounds employing slightly modified ARM-PCR. The study ran its first two PCR rounds for about 11 cycles each, using TRBV1-TRBV30 forward primers and a C-beta reverse primer. In TCRdb, the multiplex PCR reads were re-called with MiXCR into one record per CDR3 protein. Of approximately 42,000 distinct CDR3 sequences detected, roughly 80% appear once; the ten largest clones hold over 30%. Investigators took RNA and DNA out together from 20-30 mg of unsorted bulk tissue. Sample: tumor-adjacent normal liver tissue. The receptors originated from a young woman with primary liver carcinoma and hepatitis B virus infection.

Comment on this clonotype: This CDR3 is missing its conserved last phenylalanine or tryptophan, likely due to a read error. The chain employs TRBV6-5 and TRBJ2-1, with a weak D call TRBD2 (6 bases). With 8 bases removed from V and 7 bases from J, the gap between germline ends came to 15 bases. The length of the CDR3 is 13 residues. In germline, CDR1 is MNHEY, CDR2 SVGAGI. CDR3 residues: CASCGTAGNEQFL. The CDR3, as DNA: TGTGCCAGCTGTGGGACGGCGGGGAATGAGCAGTTCCTC.

The chain employs TRBV21-1 and TRBJ2-5; the table's D call, TRBD1, has no DNA check behind it. TRBV21-1 is flagged as a pseudogene. The CDR3 runs 22 residues. The CDR3, as DNA: TGTGCCAGCAGCAAAGGGGACAGGGGGCAAAAGGGCAACCTGCGACAAGGAGAGACCCAGTACTTC. It codes for CASSKGDRGQKGNLRQGETQYF.

This chain connects TRBV6-5 to TRBJ2-1; 13 bases agree with TRBD2. Germline CDR1 and CDR2: MNHEY and SVGAGI. This CDR3 region has 19 residues. Germline trimming cut 6 bases from V and 7 bases from J; bases unmatched to any gene: 18. CDR3 in DNA: TGTGCCAGCAGCAACGGGGTTTCCGGACTAGCGGGAGTCGCGAATGAGCAGTTCTTC. It translates to CASSNGVSGLAGVANEQFF.

On this clonotype: Compared with germline, one end of the junction differs, possibly owing to a read error. The chain is built from TRBV4-1 and TRBJ2-5, with D perhaps TRBD2 (5 bases). From germline, CDR1 is MGHRA and CDR2 YSYEKL. The CDR3 is 14 amino acids. DNA of the CDR3: TGCGCCAGTAGCCAAGTAGAGAGGGCCGTGACCCTGTACTTC. It codes for CASSQVERAVTLYF.

Worth noting for this clonotype: A much bigger clone sits one base away, suggesting this may be a read error. J is TRBJ2-5 and V is TRBV28; possible D gene TRBD2, 6 bases. This CDR3 region has 15 residues. The germline CDR1 and CDR2 sequences are MDHEN and SYDVKM. The CDR3: CASSFGGSGQEIQYF. As DNA, the CDR3 is TGTGCCAGCAGTTTTGGCGGTAGCGGCCAAGAGATCCAGTACTTC.

In DNA, the CDR3 is TGTGCCAGCAGTTACGGCAGTGAGGGTCTATCGGGAGGGCCTAACAATGAGCAGTACTTC. Translating it yields CASSYGSEGLSGGPNNEQYF. The chain has TRBV6-2 or TRBV6-3 and TRBJ2-1, with 8 nucleotides matching TRBD2. The end of the DNA fits TRBJ2-7 better, so the J call may be wrong. Germline V gene lookup returns CDR1 MNHEY and CDR2 SVGEGT. This CDR3 is 20 amino acids long.

There are many counts of this clonotype. Here the CDR3 reads CASKARAGYGYTF. CDR3 coding DNA: TGTGCCAGCAAAGCAAGGGCTGGCTATGGCTACACCTTC. The rearrangement uses TRBV6-5 and TRBJ1-2; unclear D gene. Between the trimmed V and J ends, which lost 7 bases and 4 bases, there was a span of 13 bases. Per the germline V gene, CDR1 is MNHEY and CDR2 is SVGAGI. The CDR3 extends over 13 amino acids.

Regarding this clonotype: One junction end disagrees with the germline gene, perhaps due to a read error. The gene calls are TRBV7-9 and TRBJ2-1; no firm D call. The V gene's germline CDR1 is SEHNR and CDR2 FQNEAQ (reference sequence). CDR3 length equals 13 residues. The CDR3 loop reads CASSLIRYNEQFF. CDR3 bases: TGTGCCAGCAGCCTGATACGATACAATGAGCAATTCTTC.

This clonotype was recorded once. The junction does not match germline at one end; this may be a read error. The chain couples TRBV7-8 to TRBJ2-4, with D possibly being TRBD2 (6 bases). CDR1 is SGHVS, CDR2 FQNEAQ, per germline. The CDR3 is 18 residues long. The CDR3 DNA is TGTCCCAGCAGCACAAACCGAATAGCAGGAGGGGTCAAAAACATTCAGTACTTC. This sequence encodes CPSSTNRIAGGVKNIQYF.